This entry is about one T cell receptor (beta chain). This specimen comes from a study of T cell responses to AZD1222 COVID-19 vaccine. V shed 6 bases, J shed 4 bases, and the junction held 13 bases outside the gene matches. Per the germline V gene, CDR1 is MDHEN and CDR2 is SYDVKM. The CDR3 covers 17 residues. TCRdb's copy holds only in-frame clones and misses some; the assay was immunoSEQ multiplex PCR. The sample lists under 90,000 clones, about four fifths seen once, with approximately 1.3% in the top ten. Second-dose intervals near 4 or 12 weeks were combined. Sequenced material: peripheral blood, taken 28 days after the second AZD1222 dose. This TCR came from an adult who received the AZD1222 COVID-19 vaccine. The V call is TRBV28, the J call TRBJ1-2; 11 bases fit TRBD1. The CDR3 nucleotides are TGTGCCAGCAGCCTCGGGACAGGGGGTTTCCGTGGCTATGGCTACACCTTC. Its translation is CASSLGTGGFRGYGYTF.